The 3 T cell receptor beta chains below come from one sample, sequenced in a study of long-term antiretroviral therapy in people with HIV. immunoSEQ v3.0 was run at survey level. Clones were sequenced by immunoSEQ multiplex PCR, and TCRdb holds only the in-frame ones, with some missing. The data contain some 28,000 clones, about 95% of them singletons. The sample here was unsorted PBMCs, taken 6 to 6.5 years after starting antiretroviral therapy. These TCRs come from a man aged 30 to 45 with HIV.

This sequence joins TRBV6-6 and TRBJ2-7; D possibly corresponds to TRBD2 (6 bases). Germline V gene lookup returns CDR1 MNHNY and CDR2 SVGAGI (reference sequence). Trimming left V 7 bases short and J 2 bases short, with 21 bases between. There are 16 residues in the CDR3. The CDR3 DNA is TGTGCCAGCACTACTAGGGTAGCGGAGATTCCCTACGAGCAGTACTTC. It encodes CASTTRVAEIPYEQYF.

This chain links TRBV28 with TRBJ2-4; 7 bases are a match to TRBD2. This CDR3 comprises 15 residues. In germline, CDR1 is MDHEN, CDR2 SYDVKM. The trim removed 3 bases at V and 1 base at J, leaving 3 bases unmatched. The CDR3 coding sequence is TGTGCCAGCAGTTTCGGCGGGAGCGCCAAAAACATTCAGTACTTC. Protein product: CASSFGGSAKNIQYF.

The V gene is TRBV7-2, the J gene TRBJ1-1; no reliable D call. Germline-derived CDR1 and CDR2 are SGHTA and FQGNSA. V was trimmed by 5 bases and J by 3 bases, leaving 13 bases between them. The CDR3 contains 14 residues. The CDR3 protein is CASSDPRIHTEAFF. CDR3 nucleotide sequence: TGTGCCAGCAGCGACCCCCGAATTCACACTGAAGCTTTCTTT.